This TCR beta chain was observed in a study of T-cell memory formation after mild COVID-19. Turning to this clonotype: The target antigen is unknown.

TCRdb processed the 5' RACE reads anew with MiXCR; each CDR3 protein has one entry. Among about 560,000 distinct CDR3 sequences listed, less than 25% were seen once. Study-wide findings and caveats: Clones that contracted clustered mainly in CM and EM if CD4+ and in EMRA if CD8+. Some SARS-CoV-2-responding clones were already detected in memory before infection. While clones contracting from day 15 to 85 were balanced between CD4 and CD8, later expanders leaned CD4+.

CDR3 length: 14 residues. V lost 3 bases, J lost 9 bases, and 15 bases lay in between. Germline V gives CDR1 SGHTA, CDR2 FQGNSA. The genes are TRBV7-2 and TRBJ2-4, with D possibly being TRBD2 (5 bases). The source is an adult woman who had mild COVID-19 (a few samples of this study predate the infection). Cell type and time point are not known. The sample comprised PBMCs or a T cell subset sorted from them (not recorded which). CDR3 region: CASSLPQPGSIQYF. CDR3 nucleotides: TGTGCCAGCAGCTTGCCGCAACCTGGGAGCATTCAGTACTTC. Looking up the rest from reference TRBV7-2 and TRBJ2-4 gives the full variable domain: GAGVSQSPSNKVTEKGKDVELRCDPISGHTALYWYRQSLGQGLEFLIYFQGNSAPDKSGLPSDRFSAERTGGSVSTLTIQRTQQEDSAVYLCASSLPQPGSIQYFGAGTRLSVL.